The sequence of this T cell receptor beta chain was determined in a study of somatic mutations in cytotoxic T cells in rheumatoid arthritis (dated by TCRdb to the late 2010s). Context from the whole study: Patient peripheral blood (less than 32 ml EDTA) was drawn right after diagnosis and before any treatment started. Patient and control groups had essentially identical median ages. TCRB deep sequencing was performed for more than 50 rheumatoid arthritis patients and approximately 20 healthy controls. To characterize clonality, the study used TCRB deep sequencing while asking whether somatic mutations are carried by expanded CD8+ T-cell clones in newly diagnosed, untreated rheumatoid arthritis. Some T-cell populations stained with V beta antibodies were sorted by flow on a FACSAria II or Sony SH800 to nearly 100% purity, with sorted V beta1+ cells additionally subjected to TCRB sequencing. Overall study results and their limits: The finding that TRBV07 was slightly underrepresented in patients was left unadjusted for multiple comparisons. There was no significant difference in CD8+ T-cell clonality between rheumatoid arthritis patients and age-matched healthy controls. Several identical CD8+ TCRB sequences were found in both blood and synovial fluid, and in 8 of 65 patients the largest CD8+ clone exceeded 20% of CD8+ cells. Healthy controls showed no age-related increase in CD8+ clonality, whereas patients did (Spearman r ≈ 0.49). Viral specificity could not be ruled out by absence from virus-specific databases, and the antigen targets of the expanded CD8+ clones remained unknown.

Points on this clone: The antigen it recognizes is unknown. Base qualities are not recorded, but no much larger clone differs from it by a single base.

Genomic DNA underwent TCRB CDR3 sequencing using the immunoSEQ assay. The original pipeline was this. When patient CD8+ clones exceeding 1% were checked against published virus-specific TCRB sequences, only a few matched. The analyses included only productive TCRB rearrangements. Clonality was calculated as a Shannon entropy-based productive clonality index, and a clone was defined by a unique TCRB CDR3 sequence. To calculate repertoire overlap between two samples, the template counts of each clone were considered relative to each sample's total templates. A correlation with a Spearman r of about 0.58 was found between V-gene usage by flow cytometry and V-gene usage by TCRB sequencing. TCRdb stores this immuneACCESS table with in-frame sequences only. Part of the clones is absent; in the studies checked, under half of the shortfall reflects unresolved V genes, and no reason is known for the rest. V and J calls and clone size are as listed in that table; D and trimming were resolved from the DNA. A total of fewer than 2,500 clones appear in this sample, approximately 84% of them only once. The ten most abundant clones make up less than 45% of the sample.

The germline V gene (reference sequence) specifies SEHNR as CDR1 and FQNEAQ as CDR2. Trimming at the junction amounts to 3 bases on V and 5 bases on J, and the germline ends lie 10 bases apart. The CDR3 has 13 amino acids, counting the end cysteine and phenylalanine. This entry keeps only the CDR3 DNA: 39 bases, framed from base 1. CD4+ and CD8+ cells were isolated by positive magnetic bead selection on an AutoMACS, and purity was checked by flow cytometry. Clonal expansions were first screened by flow cytometry with a TCR V beta antibody panel, then characterized by TCRB deep sequencing of sorted CD8+ fractions. Isolation of peripheral blood mononuclear cells was done through Ficoll-Paque PLUS density gradient separation. DNA from CD4-enriched, CD8-enriched or PBMC samples was extracted using Nucleospin Tissue or Tissue XS kits and then quantified on a Qubit 2.0 fluorometer.

The TCR sequence derives from an adult with rheumatoid arthritis. The chain employs TRBV7-9 and TRBJ1-1, with TRBD1 as a weak D call on 5 bases. Sequencing was performed on CD8+ T cells sorted from blood. The CDR3 protein is CASSFSGTTEAFF. Here is the DNA: TGTGCCAGCAGCTTTTCGGGGACGACTGAAGCTTTCTTT.